A single sample is the source of the 10 T cell receptor beta chains below, sequenced in a study of T cells after yellow fever vaccination. TCRdb re-called the 5' RACE reads through MiXCR, storing one row per CDR3 protein. In the table there are around 260,000 distinct CDR3 sequences, around 5.2% of which are singletons. Sequencing was performed on CD4+ T cells sorted from PBMCs, taken on the day of the yellow fever booster vaccination. Receptors were obtained from a man aged 18 to 29 who received the YFV17D yellow fever vaccine.

This clonotype was found a few times. This sequence joins TRBV7-9 and TRBJ2-3; 11 positions match TRBD2. Per germline, CDR1 SEHNR and CDR2 FQNEAQ (reference sequence). The CDR3 is 16 amino acids. Trimming removed 8 bases from V and 0 bases from J; junction bases left unmatched: 7. CDR3 sequence reads: CASQRRLAGSTDTQYF. The DNA of the CDR3 is TGTGCCAGCCAAAGACGACTAGCGGGGAGCACAGATACGCAGTATTTT.

The chain links TRBV5-1 to TRBJ2-2; D unclear. Germline loops: CDR1 SGHRS, CDR2 YFSETQ. CDR3 length: 14 residues. V shed 5 bases and J shed 1 base, with 9 bases lying between them. Here the CDR3 reads CASRVERNTGELFF. The CDR3 DNA follows: TGCGCCAGCAGAGTGGAGAGGAACACCGGGGAGCTGTTTTTT.

The CDR3 reads CASSPEGTEFQETQYF. Here the CDR3 DNA reads TGTGCCAGCAGCCCCGAGGGCACCGAGTTCCAAGAGACCCAGTACTTC. The chain uses TRBV6-5 and TRBJ2-5; D is perhaps TRBD2 (5 bases). V was clipped by 6 bases and J by 1 base, with 18 bases between them. CDR1 and CDR2 from the germline V gene are MNHEY and SVGAGI. The CDR3 has 16 residues.

Many counts were recorded for this clonotype. One end of the junction varies from germline; a read error may be responsible. The gene calls are TRBV4-3 and TRBJ2-1; a possible D gene is TRBD1 (5 bases). In germline, CDR1 is LGHNA, CDR2 YSLEER. This CDR3 spans 11 amino acids. The CDR3 protein is CASSHGAGQVF. Written as DNA, the CDR3 is TGCGCCAGCAGCCATGGGGCAGGGCAGGTCTTC.

This clonotype showed up just a few times. The CDR3 protein is CASSRGVSANNEQFF. The CDR3 DNA sequence: TGCGCCAGCAGTAGGGGGGTCTCCGCCAACAATGAGCAGTTCTTC. The rearrangement joins TRBV5-1 to TRBJ2-1; D assignment may be TRBD1 or TRBD2 (6 bases each). This CDR3 contains 15 residues. Germline CDR1 reads SGHRS; CDR2 reads YFSETQ. V was pared by 5 bases and J by 5 bases, with 17 bases between.

This clonotype occurred a few times. The rearrangement uses TRBV7-2 and TRBJ2-1; TRBD2 matches at 7 bases. Trimming at V came to 4 bases and at J to 2 bases, leaving 5 bases not matched to a gene. Germline V lookup: CDR1 SGHTA, CDR2 FQGNSA. The CDR3 has 15 residues. In DNA, the CDR3 is TGTGCCAGCAGCTCCCAGCGGGGCGCCTACAATGAGCAGTTCTTC. It is translated as CASSSQRGAYNEQFF.

This clonotype was seen at least ten times. The genes are TRBV12-3 or TRBV12-4 and TRBJ2-6; a weak D match, TRBD2 (6 bases). Deletions cut 7 bases from V and 4 bases from J, with 20 bases between. This CDR3 region has 17 residues. The CDR3: CASTPHGGVSGANVLTF. CDR3 in DNA: TGTGCCAGCACCCCCCATGGAGGGGTTAGCGGGGCCAACGTCCTGACTTTC.

The rearrangement links TRBV6-5 to TRBJ2-5; the match to TRBD2 covers 7 bases. Germline V lookup: CDR1 MNHEY, CDR2 SVGAGI. V lost 4 bases, J lost 4 bases, and 12 bases stayed unmatched. The CDR3 totals 16 residues. CDR3 protein: CASSSGAGPEGETQYF. The DNA of the CDR3 is TGTGCCAGCAGTTCGGGAGCGGGACCAGAGGGAGAGACCCAGTACTTC.

In this sample, this clonotype turned up many times. This sequence joins TRBV13 and TRBJ2-7; perhaps TRBD2 as D (5 bases). Germline CDR1 and CDR2: PRHDT and FYEKMQ (reference sequence). This CDR3 comprises 13 residues. Deletions cut 3 bases from V and 5 bases from J, with 11 bases between. The CDR3 region is CASSFERADEQYF. CDR3 DNA: TGTGCCAGCAGCTTCGAACGAGCGGACGAGCAGTACTTC. Drawing the rest from reference TRBV13 and TRBJ2-7, the complete variable domain is AAGVIQSPRHLIKEKRETATLKCYPIPRHDTVYWYQQGPGQDPQFLISFYEKMQSDKGSIPDRFSAQQFSDYHSELNMSSLELGDSALYFCASSFERADEQYFGPGTRLTVT.

The rearrangement uses TRBV5-1 and TRBJ1-2; 11 bases line up with TRBD1. The J segment lost 4 bases and the V segment lost 2 bases, leaving 7 bases of the junction unmatched. The CDR3 extends over 16 amino acids. Germline V lookup: CDR1 SGHRS, CDR2 YFSETQ. CDR3 DNA sequence: TGCGCCAGCAGCTTCGGACAGGGGGCTACCATCTATGGCTACACCTTC. Its translation: CASSFGQGATIYGYTF.